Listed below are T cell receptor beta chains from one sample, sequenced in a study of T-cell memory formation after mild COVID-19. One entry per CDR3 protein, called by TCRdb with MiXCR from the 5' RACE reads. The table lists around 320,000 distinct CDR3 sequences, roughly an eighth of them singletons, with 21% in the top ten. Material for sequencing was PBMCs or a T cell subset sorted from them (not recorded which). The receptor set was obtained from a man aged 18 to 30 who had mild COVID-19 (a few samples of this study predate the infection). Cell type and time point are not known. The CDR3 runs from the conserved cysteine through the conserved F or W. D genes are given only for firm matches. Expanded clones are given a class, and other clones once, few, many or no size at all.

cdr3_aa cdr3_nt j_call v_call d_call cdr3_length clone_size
CASSTERGTSYEQYF TGTGCCAGCAGCACCGAGCGGGGGACTTCCTACGAGCAGTACTTC TRBJ2-7 TRBV7-7 TRBD2 15 few
CASSSYDSKNIQYF TGTGCCAGCAGTTCCTACGACAGCAAAAACATTCAGTACTTC TRBJ2-4 TRBV27 NA 14 many
CASSLMGPGNTIYF TGTGCCAGCAGTTTAATGGGCCCCGGAAACACCATATATTTT TRBJ1-3 TRBV12-3/TRBV12-4 NA 14 few
CASSYSGQGENIQYF TGTGCCAGCAGTTACTCAGGGCAGGGGGAAAACATTCAGTACTTC TRBJ2-4 TRBV6-5 TRBD1 15 few
CASLQGPTDTQYF TGTGCCAGCCTACAGGGGCCCACAGATACGCAGTATTTT TRBJ2-3 TRBV7-9 TRBD1 13 many
CASSFRATGVGTEAFF TGTGCCAGCAGCTTCCGAGCCACAGGCGTAGGCACTGAAGCTTTCTTT TRBJ1-1 TRBV6-5 NA 16 many
CSARGTVVEEQYF TGCAGTGCTAGAGGCACGGTGGTCGAGGAGCAGTACTTC TRBJ2-7 TRBV20-1 NA 13 NA
CASSFFSGGAVGTDTQYF TGTGCCAGCAGCTTCTTCAGCGGGGGGGCCGTAGGCACAGATACGCAGTATTTT TRBJ2-3 TRBV7-6 TRBD2 18 NA
CASSHGLAGVQYF TGTGCCAGCAGCCACGGACTAGCGGGGGTTCAGTACTTC TRBJ2-4 TRBV7-2 TRBD2 13 NA
CASTIRDRGPEEQFF TGTGCCAGCACTATCCGGGACAGGGGGCCAGAAGAGCAGTTCTTC TRBJ2-1 TRBV6-1 TRBD1 15 few
CSASYAGGSDTQYF TGCAGTGCTAGTTACGCGGGGGGGTCAGATACGCAGTATTTT TRBJ2-3 TRBV20-1 TRBD2 14 few
CASSFGGLQGDTQYF TGTGCCAGCAGTTTCGGGGGCCTCCAGGGGGATACGCAGTATTTT TRBJ2-3 TRBV12-3/TRBV12-4 NA 15 NA
CASSQKTGLETQYF TGCGCCAGCAGCCAAAAGACAGGGCTGGAGACCCAGTACTTC TRBJ2-5 TRBV4-1 TRBD1 14 few
CASSQDGGVETQYF TGTGCCAGCAGCCAAGACGGGGGTGTCGAGACCCAGTACTTC TRBJ2-5 TRBV4-2 NA 14 many
CATSRVRGEQNTGELFF TGTGCCACCAGCAGAGTCAGGGGTGAGCAGAACACCGGGGAGCTGTTTTTT TRBJ2-2 TRBV15 NA 17 few
CASSKYTGGRETQYF TGTGCCAGCAGCAAATACACAGGGGGGAGAGAGACCCAGTACTTC TRBJ2-5 TRBV6-5 TRBD1 15 few
CASNLIASGANVLTF TGTGCCAGCAACCTCATTGCCTCTGGGGCCAACGTCCTGACTTTC TRBJ2-6 TRBV21-1 NA 15 few
CASISGGLYSYNEQFF TGTGCCAGCATTAGTGGGGGGCTTTACTCCTACAATGAGCAGTTCTTC TRBJ2-1 TRBV6-2/TRBV6-3 NA 16 many
CASSQSPYTGELFF TGCGCCAGCAGTCAATCGCCCTACACCGGGGAGCTGTTTTTT TRBJ2-2 TRBV23-1 NA 14 few
CASSRTGDDRNSPLHF TGCGCCAGCAGCCGGACAGGGGACGATCGGAATTCACCCCTCCACTTT TRBJ1-6 TRBV5-1 TRBD1 16 NA
CASSRGRDYNSPLHF TGTGCCAGCAGTCGGGGACGGGATTATAATTCACCCCTCCACTTT TRBJ1-6 TRBV7-2 NA 15 NA
CASRSTGREQFF TGTGCCAGCAGATCGACAGGGCGTGAGCAGTTCTTC TRBJ2-1 TRBV12-3/TRBV12-4 TRBD1 12 few
CASSLGSWDNYNEQFF TGCGCCAGCAGCTTGGGAAGCTGGGACAACTACAATGAGCAGTTCTTC TRBJ2-1 TRBV5-1 NA 16 few
CSASSGQGRETQYF TGCAGTGCTAGTTCGGGACAGGGGCGGGAGACCCAGTACTTC TRBJ2-5 TRBV20-1 TRBD1 14 NA
CASSQEDSTYGYTF TGCGCCAGCAGCCAAGAGGACAGCACTTATGGCTACACCTTC TRBJ1-2 TRBV4-1 NA 14 few
CASTPGAGDYNEQFF TGTGCCAGCACCCCCGGGGCGGGGGATTACAATGAGCAGTTCTTC TRBJ2-1 TRBV9 TRBD2 15 few
CASSQATGLAGGRITGELFF TGTGCCAGCAGCCAAGCCACGGGACTAGCGGGGGGGCGTATCACCGGGGAGCTGTTTTTT TRBJ2-2 TRBV4-2 TRBD2 20 NA
CATSSRGWGNTIYF TGTGCCACCAGCAGCCGAGGTTGGGGAAACACCATATATTTT TRBJ1-3 TRBV15 NA 14 NA
CSARASGGYTDTQYF TGCAGTGCTAGGGCTAGCGGGGGTTACACAGATACGCAGTATTTT TRBJ2-3 TRBV20-1 TRBD2 15 NA
CASSPGGLKDEQFF TGTGCCAGCAGCCCCGGGGGTTTAAAGGATGAGCAGTTCTTC TRBJ2-1 TRBV9 NA 14 NA
CASSLEGPSTDTQYF TGCGCCAGCAGCTTAGAGGGCCCTAGCACAGATACGCAGTATTTT TRBJ2-3 TRBV5-1 NA 15 NA
CASSLVRVSNYGYTF TGTGCCAGCAGCTTAGTTAGAGTCTCTAACTATGGCTACACCTTC TRBJ1-2 TRBV11-2 NA 15 NA
CASSGGGLDTQYF TGTGCCAGTAGCGGGGGGGGCTTAGATACGCAGTATTTT TRBJ2-3 TRBV19 TRBD2 13 NA
CASSLRDNEQFF TGCGCCAGCAGTCTACGGGACAATGAGCAGTTCTTC TRBJ2-1 TRBV4-1 NA 12 many
CASSQVMNTEAFF TGTGCCAGCAGCCAAGTGATGAACACTGAAGCTTTCTTT TRBJ1-1 TRBV3-1 NA 13 few
CASRGSQTDGYTF TGCGCCAGCAGAGGTTCCCAGACGGATGGCTACACCTTC TRBJ1-2 TRBV5-1 NA 13 NA
CASSTDRGFNEQFF TGCGCCAGCAGCACCGACAGGGGGTTTAATGAGCAGTTCTTC TRBJ2-1 TRBV5-1 TRBD1 14 NA
CATSRDPRADTQYF TGTGCCACCAGCAGAGATCCCAGGGCAGATACGCAGTATTTT TRBJ2-3 TRBV15 NA 14 NA
CASSIVQAVGEQFF TGTGCCAGCAGCATTGTACAGGCGGTGGGAGAGCAGTTCTTC TRBJ2-1 TRBV7-2 NA 14 NA
CASSWARTGELFF TGTGCCAGCAGCTGGGCTAGAACCGGGGAGCTGTTTTTT TRBJ2-2 TRBV7-2 NA 13 many
CASRPGGSNTEAFF TGTGCCAGCAGGCCCGGGGGGTCGAACACTGAAGCTTTCTTT TRBJ1-1 TRBV6-2/TRBV6-3 NA 14 once
CSVEDPGRGPPSTDTQYF TGCAGCGTTGAAGATCCCGGGCGGGGGCCGCCTAGCACAGATACGCAGTATTTT TRBJ2-3 TRBV29-1 NA 18 NA
CASSQGDSKETQYF TGTGCCAGCAGCCAAGGGGACAGCAAAGAGACCCAGTACTTC TRBJ2-5 TRBV4-2 TRBD1 14 few
CASSPGGGGGEKLFF TGTGCCAGCAGCCCAGGAGGGGGTGGCGGTGAAAAACTGTTTTTT TRBJ1-4 TRBV7-2 NA 15 NA
CASSPGTLAAFF TGTGCCAGCAGTCCCGGGACACTCGCGGCTTTCTTT TRBJ1-1 TRBV28 NA 12 few
CASSQGIGTRIQNYGYTF TGTGCCAGCAGCCAAGGAATCGGGACACGGATTCAGAACTATGGCTACACCTTC TRBJ1-2 TRBV4-2 NA 18 few
CASARDKPYEQYF TGTGCCAGCGCCCGGGACAAGCCCTACGAGCAGTACTTC TRBJ2-7 TRBV9 NA 13 NA
CATRGLGYEQFF TGTGCCACCCGCGGACTGGGGTATGAGCAGTTCTTC TRBJ2-1 TRBV12-3/TRBV12-4 NA 12 few
CSARRIGRSYTF TGCAGTGCTAGACGAATCGGGAGAAGCTACACCTTC TRBJ1-2 TRBV20-1 NA 12 NA
CASGGLAGGRTQYF TGTGCCAGCGGGGGACTAGCGGGGGGTAGGACGCAGTATTTT TRBJ2-3 TRBV2 TRBD2 14 few
CASSLEGTSTEAFF TGCGCCAGCAGCTTGGAGGGGACGAGCACTGAAGCTTTCTTT TRBJ1-1 TRBV5-1 NA 14 NA
CASSAGGTGELFF TGTGCCAGCAGCGCCGGGGGCACCGGGGAGCTGTTTTTT TRBJ2-2 TRBV12-3/TRBV12-4 NA 13 NA
CAISEGQGIIHEQYF TGTGCCATCAGTGAGGGACAGGGGATCATCCACGAGCAGTACTTC TRBJ2-7 TRBV10-3 TRBD1 15 NA
CASSLIVTETQYF TGTGCCAGCAGCTTGATAGTAACAGAGACCCAGTACTTC TRBJ2-5 TRBV7-6 NA 13 many
CATSRYGTSGAYNEQFF TGTGCCACCAGCAGATATGGGACTAGCGGGGCCTACAATGAGCAGTTCTTC TRBJ2-1 TRBV15 TRBD2 17 NA
CASSPDSGGQETQYF TGTGCCAGCAGCCCCGACAGCGGGGGGCAAGAGACCCAGTACTTC TRBJ2-5 TRBV2 TRBD2 15 NA
CSASQRGAGSTDTQYF TGCAGTGCTAGCCAGAGGGGGGCCGGTAGCACAGATACGCAGTATTTT TRBJ2-3 TRBV20-1 NA 16 NA
CATSDPVLNEQFF TGTGCCACCAGTGACCCAGTCCTCAATGAGCAGTTCTTC TRBJ2-1 TRBV24-1 NA 13 NA
CASSPQAGVVHEQYF TGCGCCAGCAGCCCTCAGGCGGGGGTAGTACACGAGCAGTACTTC TRBJ2-7 TRBV4-3 TRBD2 15 few